This T cell receptor beta chain was retrieved from a study of chronic HIV infection and antiretroviral therapy. Each CDR3 protein is one row after TCRdb ran MiXCR on the 5' RACE reads. Of around 30,000 distinct CDR3 sequences listed, roughly 9.1% were seen once; the top ten hold roughly 2.4%. There are many counts of this clonotype. CDR1 and CDR2 from the germline V gene are MNHNS and SASEGT. This CDR3 has 14 residues. Trimming stripped 7 bases from V and 1 base from J, with 14 bases between. The sequenced material came from peripheral blood. The sequence derives from an adult who had HIV and had not received antiretroviral therapy, or was an uninfected healthy control (not recorded which). The chain uses TRBV6-1 and TRBJ2-7; a weak D match, TRBD2 (5 bases). In DNA, the CDR3 is TGTGCCAGCACGGGTCGAGGGCTATCCTACGAGCAGTACTTC. Its translation is CASTGRGLSYEQYF.